What follows are 7 T cell receptor beta chains derived from one specimen sequenced in a study of T-cell reconstitution after alpha-beta-depleted transplantation in children. Using unique molecular identifiers, the investigators prepared the TCRbeta library. One entry per CDR3 protein results from TCRdb running MiXCR on the PCR reads. The sample consists of more than 400,000 distinct CDR3 sequences, around 46% of them appearing once. This material consisted of PBMCs, taken before TCRalphabeta/CD19-depleted stem cell transplant. The source of these receptors is a girl under 10 years old with aplastic anemia, due to receive a stem cell transplant.

This chain links TRBV29-1 with TRBJ2-7; 8 nucleotides agree with TRBD1. CDR3 length: 13 residues. Germline CDR1 SQVTM, CDR2 ANQGSEA. With 2 bases clipped from V and 6 bases from J, the junction kept 6 bases outside the gene matches. In nucleotides, the CDR3 is TGCAGCGTTGAACGCGACAGGGGTCGCGAGCAGTACTTC. As protein: CSVERDRGREQYF.

J is TRBJ2-3 and V is TRBV20-1; TRBD2 aligns across 10 bases. The CDR3 extends over 15 amino acids. With 5 bases clipped from V and 6 bases from J, the junction kept 11 bases outside the gene matches. The V gene's germline CDR1 is DFQATT and CDR2 SNEGSKA (reference sequence). CDR3 in DNA: TGCAGTGCTCCTGAAGCGGGGGGGCCCTGGGATACGCAGTATTTT. Amino acid sequence: CSAPEAGGPWDTQYF.

This sequence joins TRBV6-2 or TRBV6-3 and TRBJ2-2, with TRBD2 matching over 8 bases. The junction had 20 bases not matched to a gene; V was cut back by 6 bases and J by 5 bases. CDR3 length equals 19 residues. Germline CDR1 reads MNHEY; CDR2 reads SVGEGT. The CDR3 nucleotides are TGTGCCAGCAGAAGGCACTTAATAACTAGCGGAGCCGCAACCGGGGAGCTGTTTTTT. Translation: CASRRHLITSGAATGELFF.

Notes on this clonotype: A much bigger clone sits one base away, suggesting this may be a read error. The V and J genes are TRBV7-9 and TRBJ1-2; the D gene is possibly TRBD1 (5 bases). Germline V gives CDR1 SEHNR, CDR2 FQNEAQ (reference sequence). This CDR3 is built from 15 residues. V lost 0 bases and J lost 12, with 20 bases in between. The CDR3: CASSLAGTDLRSDTF. The CDR3 DNA is TGTGCCAGCAGCTTAGCAGGGACGGACCTCCGAAGCGACACCTTC. The variable domain in full, completed from reference TRBV7-9 and TRBJ1-2, reads DTGVSQNPRHKITKRGQNVTFRCDPISEHNRLYWYRQTLGQGPEFLTYFQNEAQLEKSRLLSDRFSAERPKGSFSTLEIQRTEQGDSAMYLCASSLAGTDLRSDTFGSGTRLTVV.

Written as DNA, the CDR3 is TGTGCCAGCAGTGACCTTCAGGGCGCCCGGGTTAATGAGCAGTTCTTC. Translating it yields CASSDLQGARVNEQFF. The chain joins TRBV6-1 to TRBJ2-1, with TRBD1 as a possible D gene (5 bases). Trimming cost V 3 bases and J 7 bases, with 19 bases left between them. Germline V gives CDR1 MNHNS, CDR2 SASEGT. The CDR3 totals 16 residues.

This clonotype was seen many times. This chain links TRBV20-1 with TRBJ1-2, with D unresolved. V was clipped by 5 bases and J by 4 bases, with 11 bases between them. CDR3 length equals 12 residues. CDR1 is DFQATT and CDR2 is SNEGSKA in the germline V gene (reference sequence). CDR3 residues: CSAPAAGYGYTF. Written as DNA, the CDR3 is TGCAGTGCTCCTGCGGCGGGCTATGGCTACACCTTC.

The CDR3 loop is CAWSVAKNIQYF. CDR3 nucleotide sequence: TGTGCCTGGAGTGTAGCCAAAAACATTCAGTACTTC. The chain uses TRBV30 and TRBJ2-4; D unclear. In germline, CDR1 is GTSNPN, CDR2 SVGIG (reference sequence). V lost 0 bases and J lost 0, with 0 bases in between. The CDR3 spans 12 residues.